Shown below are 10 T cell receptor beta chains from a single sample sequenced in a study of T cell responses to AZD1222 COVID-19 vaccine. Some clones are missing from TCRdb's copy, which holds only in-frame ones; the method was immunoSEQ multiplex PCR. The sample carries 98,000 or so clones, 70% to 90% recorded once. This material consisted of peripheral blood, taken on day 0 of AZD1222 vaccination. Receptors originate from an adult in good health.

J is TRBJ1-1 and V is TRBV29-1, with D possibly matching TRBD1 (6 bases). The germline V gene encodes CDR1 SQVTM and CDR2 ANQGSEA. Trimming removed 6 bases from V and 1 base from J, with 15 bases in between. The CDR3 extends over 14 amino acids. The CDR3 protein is CSVAGQYANTEAFF. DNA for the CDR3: TGCAGCGTAGCCGGACAGTACGCGAACACTGAAGCTTTCTTT.

The CDR3 is CASSQDGTVKNNSPLHF. The CDR3 DNA is TGCGCCAGCAGCCAGGACGGGACTGTTAAAAACAATTCACCCCTCCACTTT. The chain joins TRBV5-1 to TRBJ1-6; tentatively, D is TRBD1 (5 bases). The CDR3 totals 17 residues. The germline CDR1 and CDR2 sequences are SGHRS and YFSETQ. Trimming shortened V by 4 bases and J by 7 bases, and 21 bases separated the two germline ends. Based on the CDR3 plus reference TRBV5-1 and TRBJ1-6, the full variable domain is KAGVTQTPRYLIKTRGQQVTLSCSPISGHRSVSWYQQTPGQGLQFLFEYFSETQRNKGNFPGRFSGRQFSNSRSEMNVSTLELGDSALYLCASSQDGTVKNNSPLHFGNGTRLTVT.

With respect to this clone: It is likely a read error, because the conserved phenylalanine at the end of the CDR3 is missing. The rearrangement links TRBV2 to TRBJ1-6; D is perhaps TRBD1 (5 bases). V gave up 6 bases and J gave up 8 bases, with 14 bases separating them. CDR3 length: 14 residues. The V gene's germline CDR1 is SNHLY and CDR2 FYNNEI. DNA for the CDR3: TGTGCCAGCAGGGCAGCGGGACCTTATTCACCCCTCCACCTT. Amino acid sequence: CASRAAGPYSPLHL.

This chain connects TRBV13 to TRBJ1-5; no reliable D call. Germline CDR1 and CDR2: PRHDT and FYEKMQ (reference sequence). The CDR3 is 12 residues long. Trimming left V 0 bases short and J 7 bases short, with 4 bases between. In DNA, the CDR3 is TGTGCCAGCAGCTTAGGCGAGCAGCCCCAGCATTTT. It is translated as CASSLGEQPQHF.

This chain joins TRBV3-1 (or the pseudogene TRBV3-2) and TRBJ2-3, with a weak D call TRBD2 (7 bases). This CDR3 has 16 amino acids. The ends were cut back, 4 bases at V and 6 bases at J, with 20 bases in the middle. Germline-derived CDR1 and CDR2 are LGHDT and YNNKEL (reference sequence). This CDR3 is CASSPRVGGRTDTQYF. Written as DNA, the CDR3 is TGTGCCAGCAGCCCGAGGGTGGGGGGGCGGACGGATACGCAGTATTTT.

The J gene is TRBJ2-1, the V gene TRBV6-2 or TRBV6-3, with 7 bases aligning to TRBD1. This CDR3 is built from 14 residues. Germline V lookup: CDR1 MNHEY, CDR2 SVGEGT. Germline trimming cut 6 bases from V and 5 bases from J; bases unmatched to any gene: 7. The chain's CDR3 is CASSWGQPDNEQFF. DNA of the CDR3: TGTGCCAGCAGCTGGGGACAGCCTGACAATGAGCAGTTCTTC.

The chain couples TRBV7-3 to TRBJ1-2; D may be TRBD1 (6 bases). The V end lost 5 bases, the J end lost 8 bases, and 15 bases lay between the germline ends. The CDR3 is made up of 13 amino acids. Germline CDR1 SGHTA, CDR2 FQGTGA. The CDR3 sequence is CASSRTGFEGYTF. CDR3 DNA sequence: TGTGCCAGCAGCCGAACAGGGTTTGAAGGCTACACCTTC.

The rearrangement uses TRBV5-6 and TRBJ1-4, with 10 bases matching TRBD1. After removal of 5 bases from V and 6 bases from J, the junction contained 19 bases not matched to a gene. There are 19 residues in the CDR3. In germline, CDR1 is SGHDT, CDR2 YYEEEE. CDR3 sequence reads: CASRMYSGQGPREDEKLFF. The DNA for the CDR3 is TGTGCCAGCAGGATGTATTCGGGACAGGGGCCCCGAGAGGATGAAAAACTGTTTTTT.

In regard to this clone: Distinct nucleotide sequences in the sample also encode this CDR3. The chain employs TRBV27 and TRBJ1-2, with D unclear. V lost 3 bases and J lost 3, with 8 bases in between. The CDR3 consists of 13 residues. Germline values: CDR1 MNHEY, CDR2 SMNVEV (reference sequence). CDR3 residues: CASSFNSYYGYTF. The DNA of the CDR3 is TGTGCCAGCAGTTTCAACAGCTACTATGGCTACACCTTC.

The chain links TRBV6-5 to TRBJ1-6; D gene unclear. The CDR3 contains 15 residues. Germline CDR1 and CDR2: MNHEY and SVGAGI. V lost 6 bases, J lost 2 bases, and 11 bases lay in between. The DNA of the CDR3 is TGTGCCAGCAGGGTTGGTAGCGCCTATAATTCACCCCTCCACTTT. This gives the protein CASRVGSAYNSPLHF.